The 21 T cell receptor beta chains presented below share a single source sample, sequenced in a study of vaccination and CD4 T cells after COVID-19. These receptors have no identified antigens. The sample's time point: late sampling 161 to 241 days after vaccination in a few convalescent patients. Specified treatment: roughly 10-day PBMC culture with coronavirus spike peptide pools or control peptides (ViraFEST assay). With the Oncomine TCR Beta short-read assay, DNA from cultured CD4+ T cells was sequenced. TCRdb recomputed calls from the PCR reads with MiXCR, one row per CDR3 protein. The sample contains 23,000 or so distinct CDR3 sequences, around two fifths of which appear only once. The sequencing here drew on CD4+ T cells from blood, cultured in vitro, taken about 7 months after SARS-CoV-2 vaccination. Every receptor here comes from a human donor who had recovered from COVID-19.

The chain combines TRBV20-1 with TRBJ2-7; D remains ambiguous. Trimming shortened V by 1 base and J by 0 bases, and 7 bases separated the two germline ends. The V gene's germline CDR1 is DFQATT and CDR2 SNEGSKA (reference sequence). The CDR3 is 13 residues long. The CDR3 sequence is CSARGHISYEQYF. The CDR3 bases are TGCAGTGCTAGAGGCCATATCTCCTACGAGCAGTACTTC.

The CDR3 region has the DNA TGTGCCAGCACAGGGAGGGGCGAGCAGTACTTC. Its protein is CASTGRGEQYF. The chain has TRBV19 and TRBJ2-7, with D perhaps TRBD2 (7 bases). Germline-derived CDR1 and CDR2 are LNHDA and SQIVND (reference sequence). Trimming left V 9 bases short and J 6 bases short, with 12 bases between. This CDR3 contains 11 residues.

This clonotype occurred a few times. The genes are TRBV19 and TRBJ2-1, with D hard to call. Germline CDR1 is LNHDA and CDR2 is SQIVND (reference sequence). V lost 6 bases and J lost 4, with 19 bases in between. CDR3 length equals 16 residues. CDR3 sequence reads: CASSPGPTRWYNEQFF. For the CDR3, the DNA is TGTGCCAGTAGCCCAGGCCCGACCAGATGGTACAATGAGCAGTTCTTC.

Only a few counts were recorded for this clonotype. The gene calls are TRBV20-1 and TRBJ2-7, with D possibly being TRBD2 (5 bases). Trimming removed 6 bases at V and 1 base at J, with 16 bases between. In germline, CDR1 is DFQATT, CDR2 SNEGSKA (reference sequence). The CDR3 extends over 14 amino acids. The CDR3, as DNA: TGCAGTGCCCCCGCGAGCGGAGGTTCCTACGAGCAGTACTTC. Translating it yields CSAPASGGSYEQYF.

This rearrangement joins TRBV6-2 or TRBV6-3 to TRBJ1-2; 8 bases are shared with TRBD1. The germline CDR1 and CDR2 sequences are MNHEY and SVGEGT. V dropped 7 bases and J dropped 0; count of bases not matched to a gene: 7. This CDR3 is built from 15 residues. This CDR3 is CASKTGTGANYGYTF. In DNA form, the CDR3 reads TGTGCCAGCAAAACCGGGACAGGAGCTAACTATGGCTACACCTTC.

This clonotype was observed a handful of times. The V gene is TRBV11-1, the J gene TRBJ1-1; 7 nucleotides line up with TRBD1. The V gene end was trimmed by 5 bases and the J gene end by 5 bases; junction bases not matched to a gene: 11. The germline V gene has CDR1 SGHAT and CDR2 FQDESV (reference sequence). The CDR3 extends over 15 amino acids. The CDR3 sequence is CASSPRGRGQTEAFF. DNA of the CDR3: TGTGCCAGCAGCCCCCGGGGGAGGGGGCAAACTGAAGCTTTCTTT.

This chain uses TRBV2 with TRBJ2-7, with D hard to call. Trimming shortened V by 7 bases and J by 5 bases, and 15 bases separated the two germline ends. Germline V gives CDR1 SNHLY, CDR2 FYNNEI. The CDR3 covers 13 residues. Here the CDR3 reads CASKGIGLHEQYF. CDR3 sequence (DNA): TGTGCCAGCAAGGGTATAGGCCTCCACGAGCAGTACTTC. Combining the CDR3 with reference TRBV2 and TRBJ2-7 gives the whole variable domain EPEVTQTPSHQVTQMGQEVILRCVPISNHLYFYWYRQILGQKVEFLVSFYNNEISEKSEIFDDQFSVERPDGSNFTLKIRSTKLEDSAMYFCASKGIGLHEQYFGPGTRLTVT.

The rearrangement joins TRBV6-1 to TRBJ2-3; 16 nucleotides agree with TRBD2. This CDR3 is 17 amino acids long. Germline CDR1 MNHNS, CDR2 SASEGT. V was pared by 6 bases and J by 4 bases, with 7 bases of the junction left unmatched. The CDR3 DNA reads TGTGCCAGCAGCCTTCAGGGACTAGCGGGAGGGGCAGATACGCAGTATTTT. Protein: CASSLQGLAGGADTQYF.

This clonotype was detected once. CDR3 residues: CAIQVWGGYNEQFF. CDR3 coding DNA: TGTGCCATCCAAGTTTGGGGGGGGTACAATGAGCAGTTCTTC. This chain uses TRBV2 with TRBJ2-1, with 7 bases matching TRBD2. CDR1 is SNHLY and CDR2 is FYNNEI in the germline V gene. Trimming took 10 bases from V and 4 from J; bases not matched to a gene: 10. The CDR3 length is 14 residues.

The V gene is TRBV7-2, the J gene TRBJ2-7, with 7 bases lining up with TRBD2. With 2 bases clipped from V and 0 bases from J, the junction kept 4 bases outside the gene matches. From germline, CDR1 is SGHTA and CDR2 FQGNSA. This CDR3 contains 15 residues. CDR3 sequence reads: CASSLKGGSSYEQYF. CDR3 sequence (DNA): TGTGCCAGCAGCTTAAAGGGCGGGAGCTCCTACGAGCAGTACTTC.

The rearrangement links TRBV20-1 to TRBJ2-7, with TRBD2 identical over 13 bases. V gave up 3 bases and J gave up 3 bases; unmatched junction bases: 5. Per germline, CDR1 DFQATT and CDR2 SNEGSKA (reference sequence). The CDR3 consists of 15 residues. The CDR3 nucleotides read TGCAGTGCTAGGGGGACTAGCGGGATGGGCTACGAGCAGTACTTC. The encoded protein is CSARGTSGMGYEQYF.

The V gene is TRBV6-1, the J gene TRBJ2-3; 7 positions match TRBD1. CDR3 length: 16 residues. With 6 bases clipped from V and 7 bases from J, the junction kept 16 bases outside the gene matches. The germline CDR1 and CDR2 sequences are MNHNS and SASEGT. The CDR3, as DNA: TGTGCCAGCAGGGGTCAGGACAGGCTCGCGGGTCATACGCAGTATTTT. Protein product: CASRGQDRLAGHTQYF.

The rearrangement uses TRBV28 and TRBJ2-5, with a weak D call TRBD1 (7 bases). With 3 bases removed from V and 3 bases from J, the gap between germline ends came to 14 bases. The CDR3 covers 15 residues. Germline V gene lookup returns CDR1 MDHEN and CDR2 SYDVKM. The CDR3 bases are TGTGCCAGCAGTTTTAAGGGCAGGGGGGAAGAGACCCAGTACTTC. Its translation is CASSFKGRGEETQYF.

V usage is TRBV7-2 and J usage is TRBJ2-5; weak D call: TRBD2 (6 bases). V gave up 6 bases and J gave up 0 bases, with 11 bases separating them. This CDR3 comprises 14 residues. The germline V gene has CDR1 SGHTA and CDR2 FQGNSA. The CDR3: CASSTGTYQETQYF. The DNA of the CDR3 is TGTGCCAGCAGTACCGGGACTTACCAAGAGACCCAGTACTTC.

This sequence joins TRBV6-1 and TRBJ1-2, with unresolved D. The germline V and J ends were trimmed by 11 bases and 8 bases, with 15 bases remaining between them. The CDR3 spans 11 residues. Germline V lookup: CDR1 MNHNS, CDR2 SASEGT. CDR3 protein: CASRTSQGYTF. The CDR3 DNA sequence: TGTGCCTCCCGGACGTCTCAGGGCTACACCTTC.

This rearrangement joins TRBV6-1 to TRBJ2-3, with D uncertain. The CDR3 is made up of 10 amino acids. Between the trimmed V and J ends, which lost 10 bases and 8 bases, there was a span of 10 bases. Per the germline V gene, CDR1 is MNHNS and CDR2 is SASEGT. CDR3 coding DNA: TGTGCCACCGCGTGGGGTACGCAGTATTTT. It specifies CATAWGTQYF.

The gene calls are TRBV7-2 and TRBJ2-7; TRBD1 might be the D (6 bases). V lost 2 bases to trimming and J lost 1 base, with 9 bases between them. Germline loops: CDR1 SGHTA, CDR2 FQGNSA. This CDR3 is 14 amino acids long. This chain's CDR3 is CASSLQGNSYEQYF. As DNA, the CDR3 is TGTGCCAGCAGCTTACAGGGGAATTCCTACGAGCAGTACTTC.

This clonotype was seen a handful of times. The chain combines TRBV6-1 with TRBJ1-2; TRBD1 matches 7 bases. Germline V gives CDR1 MNHNS, CDR2 SASEGT. V was pared by 5 bases and J by 1 base, with 7 bases of the junction left unmatched. The CDR3 loop spans 15 amino acids. The CDR3 protein is CASSNTGASNYGYTF. The CDR3 DNA sequence: TGTGCCAGCAGTAATACAGGGGCCAGTAACTATGGCTACACCTTC.

This clonotype was observed a handful of times. V and J are TRBV7-2 and TRBJ2-7; 10 nucleotides align to TRBD1. With 5 bases clipped from V and 7 bases from J, the junction kept 5 bases outside the gene matches. In germline, CDR1 is SGHTA, CDR2 FQGNSA. The CDR3 sequence is 13 residues long. CDR3 residues: CASSRDRGFEQYF. CDR3 DNA sequence: TGTGCCAGCAGCCGGGACAGGGGCTTTGAGCAGTACTTC. The full variable domain, rest sourced from reference TRBV7-2 and TRBJ2-7, is GAGVSQSPSNKVTEKGKDVELRCDPISGHTALYWYRQSLGQGLEFLIYFQGNSAPDKSGLPSDRFSAERTGGSVSTLTIQRTQQEDSAVYLCASSRDRGFEQYFGPGTRLTVT.

V is TRBV4-2 and J is TRBJ2-5; TRBD2 aligns across 11 bases. The CDR3 spans 17 residues. Germline V gene lookup returns CDR1 LGHNA and CDR2 YNFKEQ. V was clipped by 0 bases and J by 2 bases; unmatched bases: 5. The CDR3 nucleotides are TGTGCCAGCAGCCAAGATAGAAGACTAGCGGGACAAGAGACCCAGTACTTC. Amino acids: CASSQDRRLAGQETQYF.

The chain is built from TRBV15 and TRBJ2-3; the match to TRBD2 covers 8 bases. After removal of 0 bases from V and 3 bases from J, the junction contained 8 bases not matched to a gene. The CDR3 loop spans 17 amino acids. Germline assignment: CDR1 LNHNV and CDR2 YYDKDF (reference sequence). CDR3 sequence reads: CATSRDLGGGATDTQYF. The DNA of the CDR3 is TGTGCCACCAGCAGAGATCTCGGGGGGGGCGCGACAGATACGCAGTATTTT.